The rows below give T cell receptor beta chains drawn from one sample of a study of blood T cell repertoires in COVID-19. Sequencing used immunoSEQ multiplex PCR; TCRdb keeps in-frame clones, though not all of them. The sample includes about 150,000 clones, approximately 90% seen only once; the top ten take 13%. The specimen sequenced was peripheral blood. The receptor set was obtained from a man aged 18 to 30 with COVID-19, enrolled during active disease. The CDR3 runs from the conserved cysteine through the conserved F or W. Each record gives: D gene, V gene, clone size, J gene, CDR3 protein, CDR3 DNA. The D gene is left open where the match is weak. The size entry is marked missing in some rows and otherwise reads once, few, many or a size class.

d_gene: NA
v_gene: TRBV12-3/TRBV12-4
abundance: NA
j_gene: TRBJ2-7
CDR3aa: CASSFGDEQYF
CDR3nt: TGTGCCAGCAGTTTCGGGGACGAGCAGTACTTC

d_gene: NA
v_gene: TRBV27
abundance: NA
j_gene: TRBJ2-7
CDR3aa: CASSLRDIRGEQYF
CDR3nt: TGTGCCAGCAGTCTCCGGGACATTCGTGGGGAGCAGTACTTC

d_gene: NA
v_gene: TRBV5-4
abundance: few
j_gene: TRBJ1-2
CDR3aa: CASRIGRGEGGYTF
CDR3nt: TGTGCCAGCAGAATTGGGAGGGGTGAAGGCGGCTACACCTTC

d_gene: NA
v_gene: TRBV4-2
abundance: NA
j_gene: TRBJ2-1
CDR3aa: CASSQDPYNEQFF
CDR3nt: TGTGCCAGCAGCCAAGATCCGTACAATGAGCAGTTCTTC

d_gene: NA
v_gene: TRBV6-6
abundance: NA
j_gene: TRBJ2-3
CDR3aa: CASRSSGDTQYF
CDR3nt: TGTGCCAGCAGATCAAGCGGAGATACGCAGTATTTT

d_gene: NA
v_gene: TRBV6-6
abundance: NA
j_gene: TRBJ1-1
CDR3aa: CASAPGAGTEAFF
CDR3nt: TGTGCCAGCGCCCCGGGAGCCGGCACTGAAGCTTTCTTT

d_gene: NA
v_gene: TRBV28
abundance: NA
j_gene: TRBJ1-5
CDR3aa: CASSLPGPGNQPQHF
CDR3nt: TGTGCCAGCAGTTTGCCAGGGCCTGGCAATCAGCCCCAGCATTTT

d_gene: TRBD1
v_gene: TRBV6-5
abundance: once
j_gene: TRBJ2-7
CDR3aa: CASRGTEQSYEQYF
CDR3nt: TGTGCCAGCAGAGGGACAGAGCAATCCTACGAGCAGTACTTC

d_gene: NA
v_gene: TRBV5-1
abundance: once
j_gene: TRBJ1-3
CDR3aa: CASSLVGGSGNTIYF
CDR3nt: TGCGCCAGCAGCTTGGTCGGGGGGTCTGGAAACACCATATATTTT

d_gene: NA
v_gene: TRBV28
abundance: NA
j_gene: TRBJ1-2
CDR3aa: CASRRGNGGYTF
CDR3nt: TGTGCCAGCAGGCGGGGGAATGGTGGCTACACCTTC

d_gene: NA
v_gene: TRBV7-2
abundance: NA
j_gene: TRBJ2-1
CDR3aa: CASSLAGGEQFF
CDR3nt: TGTGCCAGCAGCTTAGCGGGGGGTGAGCAGTTCTTC

d_gene: NA
v_gene: TRBV9
abundance: NA
j_gene: TRBJ1-2
CDR3aa: CASSVGQTNYGYTF
CDR3nt: TGTGCCAGCAGCGTAGGGCAGACTAACTATGGCTACACCTTC

d_gene: NA
v_gene: TRBV7-2
abundance: NA
j_gene: TRBJ1-5
CDR3aa: CASSLRWGVNQPQHF
CDR3nt: TGTGCCAGCAGCTTAAGGTGGGGAGTGAATCAGCCCCAGCATTTT

d_gene: TRBD1
v_gene: TRBV2
abundance: NA
j_gene: TRBJ1-3
CDR3aa: CATSPTGTSGNTIYF
CDR3nt: TGTGCCACCTCCCCGACAGGGACCTCTGGAAACACCATATATTTT

d_gene: TRBD1
v_gene: TRBV6-5
abundance: NA
j_gene: TRBJ2-7
CDR3aa: CASSPGTGQRQYF
CDR3nt: TGTGCCAGCAGTCCCGGGACAGGGCAGCGGCAGTACTTC

d_gene: NA
v_gene: TRBV7-2
abundance: NA
j_gene: TRBJ2-2
CDR3aa: CASSAGISAGELFF
CDR3nt: TGTGCCAGCAGCGCGGGCATCTCGGCCGGGGAGCTGTTTTTT

d_gene: NA
v_gene: TRBV5-1
abundance: NA
j_gene: TRBJ1-1
CDR3aa: CASASGNTEAFF
CDR3nt: TGCGCCAGCGCATCAGGGAACACTGAAGCTTTCTTT

d_gene: TRBD2
v_gene: TRBV11-3
abundance: NA
j_gene: TRBJ2-1
CDR3aa: CASSTSGSNEQFF
CDR3nt: TGTGCCAGCAGCACCAGCGGGAGCAATGAGCAGTTCTTC

d_gene: TRBD2
v_gene: TRBV7-6
abundance: NA
j_gene: TRBJ2-1
CDR3aa: CASSLEGRGASGRLNEQFF
CDR3nt: TGTGCCAGCAGCTTAGAGGGCAGGGGGGCTAGCGGGAGGCTGAATGAGCAGTTCTTC

d_gene: TRBD1
v_gene: TRBV27
abundance: few
j_gene: TRBJ2-2
CDR3aa: CASSLFRTGTTGELFF
CDR3nt: TGTGCCAGCAGTTTATTTCGGACAGGGACCACCGGGGAGCTGTTTTTT

d_gene: NA
v_gene: TRBV6-5
abundance: NA
j_gene: TRBJ2-1
CDR3aa: CASSYSVAGERNEQFF
CDR3nt: TGTGCCAGCAGTTACTCAGTGGCAGGGGAAAGGAATGAGCAGTTCTTC

d_gene: NA
v_gene: TRBV19
abundance: NA
j_gene: TRBJ2-3
CDR3aa: CASSSPLDGSTDTQYF
CDR3nt: TGTGCCAGTAGTAGCCCACTAGATGGGTCCACAGATACGCAGTATTTT

d_gene: NA
v_gene: TRBV24-1
abundance: NA
j_gene: TRBJ2-3
CDR3aa: CATSDSRGTDTQYF
CDR3nt: TGTGCCACCAGTGACTCCCGAGGCACAGATACGCAGTATTTT

d_gene: TRBD1
v_gene: TRBV7-2
abundance: NA
j_gene: TRBJ2-7
CDR3aa: CASSSRQGGYEQYF
CDR3nt: TGTGCCAGCAGCTCCCGACAGGGGGGGTACGAGCAGTACTTC

d_gene: NA
v_gene: TRBV4-1
abundance: NA
j_gene: TRBJ2-5
CDR3aa: CASSQGAGSQETQYF
CDR3nt: TGCGCCAGCAGCCAAGGTGCAGGTTCCCAAGAGACCCAGTACTTC

d_gene: NA
v_gene: TRBV28
abundance: NA
j_gene: TRBJ1-2
CDR3aa: CASSPRTGTNYGYTF
CDR3nt: TGTGCCAGCAGTCCGAGAACCGGGACTAACTATGGCTACACCTTC

d_gene: TRBD2
v_gene: TRBV7-8
abundance: NA
j_gene: TRBJ2-7
CDR3aa: CASSPTRLAGGPKDEQYF
CDR3nt: TGTGCCAGCAGCCCCACCCGACTAGCGGGAGGGCCGAAGGACGAGCAGTACTTC

d_gene: TRBD2
v_gene: TRBV7-8
abundance: NA
j_gene: TRBJ2-1
CDR3aa: CASSIEVTSGLNEQFF
CDR3nt: TGTGCCAGCAGCATAGAGGTGACTAGCGGGCTAAATGAGCAGTTCTTC

d_gene: NA
v_gene: TRBV28
abundance: NA
j_gene: TRBJ1-2
CDR3aa: CASSLPSAGAGVGYTF
CDR3nt: TGTGCCAGCAGTTTACCCTCGGCGGGGGCGGGTGTTGGCTACACCTTC

d_gene: NA
v_gene: TRBV28
abundance: NA
j_gene: TRBJ1-2
CDR3aa: CASSSGIGYGYTF
CDR3nt: TGTGCCAGCAGTTCCGGGATCGGTTATGGCTACACCTTC

d_gene: TRBD1
v_gene: TRBV30
abundance: NA
j_gene: TRBJ1-6
CDR3aa: CAWRHGQGWNSPLHF
CDR3nt: TGTGCCTGGAGACACGGACAGGGGTGGAATTCACCCCTCCACTTT

d_gene: NA
v_gene: TRBV19
abundance: NA
j_gene: TRBJ2-7
CDR3aa: CASSTYMGAYEQYF
CDR3nt: TGTGCCAGTAGTACCTACATGGGCGCCTACGAGCAGTACTTC

d_gene: TRBD1
v_gene: TRBV7-6
abundance: NA
j_gene: TRBJ1-2
CDR3aa: CASSTYRGPGYGYTF
CDR3nt: TGTGCCAGCAGCACCTACAGGGGGCCGGGGTATGGCTACACCTTC